The 27 T cell receptor beta chains given below trace back to one sample, sequenced in a study of cytomegalovirus exposure and HLA in healthy donors. PCR primers comprised 60 Vbeta and 13 Jbeta primers. The protocol was immunoSEQ multiplex PCR, while the TCRdb copy is restricted to in-frame clones and leaves out a portion. Seen here are over 110,000 clones, 60% to 85% observed once, and the top ten hold roughly 1.2%. Material: PBMCs. The source of these receptors is a male donor in good health and CMV-seropositive.

This chain joins TRBV6-1 and TRBJ1-3, with D uncertain. The CDR3 is 15 residues long. V was clipped by 6 bases and J by 1 base, with 13 bases between them. In germline, CDR1 is MNHNS, CDR2 SASEGT. The CDR3 bases are TGTGCCAGCAGGGATGTACGGGGTTCTGGAAACACCATATATTTT. Translating it yields CASRDVRGSGNTIYF.

The chain employs TRBV5-1 and TRBJ2-7; the match to TRBD1 covers 11 bases. With 4 bases clipped from V and 3 bases from J, the junction kept 6 bases outside the gene matches. The V gene's germline CDR1 is SGHRS and CDR2 YFSETQ. This CDR3 is 15 amino acids long. The CDR3 sequence: CASSPGTGGIYEQYF. In DNA, the CDR3 is TGCGCCAGCAGCCCCGGGACAGGGGGTATCTACGAGCAGTACTTC.

Remarks on this clone: One end of the junction is discordant with germline, which a read error may explain. V is TRBV29-1 and J is TRBJ2-2; D is possibly TRBD2 (7 bases). The CDR3 sequence is 13 residues long. The V gene's germline CDR1 is SQVTM and CDR2 ANQGSEA. The DNA for the CDR3 is TGCAGCGTTGATTCTCGGGGGGCCGGGGAGCCGTTTTTT. Amino acids: CSVDSRGAGEPFF.

The chain employs TRBV5-8 and TRBJ2-4; no firm D call. CDR3 size: 15 residues. V was clipped by 2 bases and J by 1 base, with 10 bases between them. From germline, CDR1 is SGHTS and CDR2 YDEGEE. The CDR3 DNA reads as TGTGCCAGCAGCTTACAGATCACTGCCAAAAACATTCAGTACTTC. Its protein is CASSLQITAKNIQYF. Together with reference TRBV5-8 and TRBJ2-4, the CDR3 gives the full variable domain: EAGVTQSPTHLIKTRGQQATLRCSPISGHTSVYWYQQALGLGLQFLLWYDEGEERNRGNFPPRFSGRQFPNYSSELNVNALELEDSALYLCASSLQITAKNIQYFGAGTRLSVL.

The rearrangement uses TRBV11-2 and TRBJ1-5; D remains unclear. CDR1 and CDR2 from the germline V gene are SGHAT and FQNNGV. Trimming took 3 bases from V and 3 from J, leaving 12 bases between them. The CDR3 runs 15 residues. The chain's CDR3 is CASSFSSGYNQPQHF. CDR3 DNA sequence: TGTGCCAGCAGCTTTTCATCAGGTTACAATCAGCCCCAGCATTTT.

The chain couples TRBV5-8 to TRBJ2-3; 9 bases line up with TRBD2. The CDR3 spans 15 residues. V was clipped by 0 bases and J by 4 bases; unmatched bases: 3. The germline V gene has CDR1 SGHTS and CDR2 YDEGEE. CDR3 amino acids: CASSLVLAGPDTQYF. CDR3 bases: TGTGCCAGCAGCTTGGTTCTAGCGGGACCAGATACGCAGTATTTT.

The V and J genes are TRBV4-2 and TRBJ1-5; TRBD1 matches 7 bases. Trimming cost V 1 base and J 0 bases; bases outside gene matches: 12. Germline CDR1 reads LGHNA; CDR2 reads YNFKEQ. The CDR3 consists of 19 residues. DNA of the CDR3: TGTGCCAGCAGCCAAGGGGCAGTTCTCGGACAGGATAGCAATCAGCCCCAGCATTTT. It yields the protein CASSQGAVLGQDSNQPQHF.

In its sample, this clone was seen a few times. CDR3 in amino acids: CASSLGQGGTDTQYF. Here the CDR3 DNA reads TGTGCCAGCAGCTTAGGCCAGGGGGGCACAGATACGCAGTATTTT. V is TRBV7-9 and J is TRBJ2-3, with TRBD1 identical over 7 bases. V dropped 1 base and J dropped 1; count of bases not matched to a gene: 2. Germline V lookup: CDR1 SEHNR, CDR2 FQNEAQ (reference sequence). CDR3 size: 15 residues.

The CDR3 DNA is TGTGCCATCAGTGTGGGGGCGGAATACAGTTACACAGATACGCAGTATTTT. Its translation is CAISVGAEYSYTDTQYF. The chain carries TRBV10-3 and TRBJ2-3; a possible D gene is TRBD1 (6 bases). Germline assignment: CDR1 ENHRY and CDR2 SYGVKD. This CDR3 is 17 amino acids long. V lost 4 bases to trimming and J lost 2 bases, with 19 bases between them.

CDR3: CASSLLGRVYEQYF. CDR3 DNA: TGTGCCAGCAGTCTATTAGGGAGGGTCTACGAGCAGTACTTC. The chain links TRBV27 to TRBJ2-7, with 7 bases that match TRBD2. This CDR3 is built from 14 residues. J was trimmed by 3 bases and V by 5 bases; bases with no gene match: 7. The V gene's germline CDR1 is MNHEY and CDR2 SMNVEV (reference sequence).

The V call is TRBV29-1, the J call TRBJ2-4; 7 bases match TRBD2. The CDR3 extends over 14 amino acids. The V and J ends lost 4 bases and 4 bases, in that order; junction bases with no gene match: 7. The germline gives CDR1 SQVTM, CDR2 ANQGSEA. The CDR3 DNA sequence: TGCAGCGTTGGGGGGGGTGATTCAAAAAACATTCAGTACTTC. Amino acid sequence: CSVGGGDSKNIQYF.

DNA for the CDR3: TGTGCCAGCAGCACCTCGACAGGGGGCGACTACACCTTC. Its protein product is CASSTSTGGDYTF. The genes are TRBV7-3 and TRBJ1-2; 10 bases are a match to TRBD1. There are 13 residues in the CDR3. The V segment lost 5 bases and the J segment 10 bases; nucleotides outside the gene matches: 7. Germline CDR1 reads SGHTA; CDR2 reads FQGTGA.

This clone was detected once. The CDR3 DNA sequence: TGTGCCAGCAGCTTCGGGACAGACTCTGGAAACACCATATATTTT. Protein: CASSFGTDSGNTIYF. This chain uses TRBV5-8 with TRBJ1-3, with 7 nucleotides matching TRBD1. Germline CDR1 SGHTS, CDR2 YDEGEE. V was pared by 2 bases and J by 0 bases, with 2 bases of the junction left unmatched. The CDR3 is 15 amino acids.

This clone came up a few times. The chain links TRBV28 to TRBJ1-1; D uncertain. CDR3 length equals 13 residues. Per the germline V gene, CDR1 is MDHEN and CDR2 is SYDVKM. Trimming took 3 bases from V and 3 from J, leaving 8 bases between them. DNA of the CDR3: TGTGCCAGCAGTTTTACCTCGGACACTGAAGCTTTCTTT. It translates to CASSFTSDTEAFF.

V is TRBV7-9 and J is TRBJ2-1; 14 bases line up with TRBD2. J lost 7 bases, V lost 2 bases, and 10 bases had no gene match. The CDR3 sequence is 18 residues long. Germline lookup yields CDR1 SEHNR and CDR2 FQNEAQ (reference sequence). Here the CDR3 DNA reads TGTGCCAGCAGCTTACCTCCCAGACTAGCGGGAGGGCGAAATGAGCAGTTCTTC. Amino acids: CASSLPPRLAGGRNEQFF. The complete variable domain, with remaining parts taken from reference TRBV7-9 and TRBJ2-1, reads DTGVSQNPRHKITKRGQNVTFRCDPISEHNRLYWYRQTLGQGPEFLTYFQNEAQLEKSRLLSDRFSAERPKGSFSTLEIQRTEQGDSAMYLCASSLPPRLAGGRNEQFFGPGTRLTVL.

The V call is TRBV5-8, the J call TRBJ1-5, with 8 bases fitting TRBD1. The CDR3 loop spans 16 amino acids. V trimming: 2 bases; J trimming: 3 bases; junction bases outside the gene matches: 7. Germline V lookup: CDR1 SGHTS, CDR2 YDEGEE. The CDR3 region has the DNA TGTGCCAGCAGCTTAGGACAGGGAATGTTCAATCAGCCCCAGCATTTT. It codes for CASSLGQGMFNQPQHF.

V is TRBV2 and J is TRBJ1-1; a weak D match, TRBD1 (5 bases). V lost 9 bases to trimming and J lost 2 bases, with 16 bases between them. Germline V gene lookup returns CDR1 SNHLY and CDR2 FYNNEI. CDR3 size: 14 residues. CDR3 DNA sequence: TGTGCCAGGGGGGTGAGGCGGGGCAACACTGAAGCTTTCTTT. This sequence encodes CARGVRRGNTEAFF.

Turning to this clone: The junction and the germline gene differ at one end; a read error may be behind it. The CDR3 loop reads CSSSLTAGLLNTGELFF. Here the CDR3 DNA reads TGTTCCAGCAGCTTAACAGCAGGACTTCTGAACACCGGGGAGCTGTTTTTT. The chain has TRBV7-9 and TRBJ2-2; D might be TRBD2 (5 bases). The CDR3 contains 17 residues. The germline CDR1 and CDR2 sequences are SEHNR and FQNEAQ (reference sequence).

This clone was counted between two and nine times. Other DNA sequences from this sample encode an identical CDR3 as well. The chain carries TRBV14 and TRBJ1-6, with D possibly being TRBD1 (6 bases). The germline V and J ends were trimmed by 4 bases and 4 bases, with 14 bases remaining between them. This CDR3 comprises 16 residues. CDR1 is SGHDN and CDR2 is FVKESK in the germline V gene. The CDR3 DNA reads TGTGCCAGCAGCCCGGGACATCGAGGATATAATTCACCCCTCCACTTT. It is translated as CASSPGHRGYNSPLHF.

The V call is TRBV4-2, the J call TRBJ2-5; D gene unclear. Matching the DNA end better, TRBJ2-7 makes the J call doubtful. The CDR3 is 15 amino acids. Germline V gene lookup returns CDR1 LGHNA and CDR2 YNFKEQ. The DNA of the CDR3 is TGTGCCAGCAGCCAAGAGCTCGAGAGAACCTACGAGCAGTACTTC. Amino acids: CASSQELERTYEQYF.

This chain connects TRBV7-2 to TRBJ2-2; 14 bases are a match to TRBD2. Unmatched junction bases numbered 8, after V lost 5 bases and J lost 6 bases. In germline, CDR1 is SGHTA, CDR2 FQGNSA. The CDR3 spans 17 residues. The CDR3 reads CASSPPWGLAGAGELFF. CDR3 nucleotide sequence: TGTGCCAGCAGCCCCCCCTGGGGACTAGCGGGAGCCGGGGAGCTGTTTTTT.

For this clone: One junction end disagrees with the germline gene, perhaps due to a read error. Other nucleotide sequences from this sample produce the same CDR3. The genes are TRBV6-1 and TRBJ1-2, with 8 bases matching TRBD1. CDR3 length: 15 residues. From germline, CDR1 is MNHNS and CDR2 SASEGT. CDR3 residues: CASSEMGQDFYGYTF. In nucleotides, the CDR3 is TGTGCTAGCAGTGAAATGGGACAGGACTTTTATGGCTACACCTTC.

In this sample, this clone turned up once. The chain is built from TRBV4-2 and TRBJ2-7, with D perhaps matching TRBD2 (6 bases). CDR1 LGHNA and CDR2 YNFKEQ come from the germline V gene. The CDR3 sequence is 17 residues long. V lost 1 base and J lost 2, with 18 bases in between. Written as DNA, the CDR3 is TGTGCCAGCAGCCAAGTAGGGCCTAGCGACCTAACCTACGAGCAGTACTTC. It is translated as CASSQVGPSDLTYEQYF.

This clone was observed once. The chain has TRBV2 and TRBJ2-3; 8 bases are shared with TRBD1. The ends lost 9 bases at V and 0 bases at J; junction bases unmatched: 5. Germline lookup yields CDR1 SNHLY and CDR2 FYNNEI. The CDR3 covers 14 residues. The CDR3 nucleotides read TGTGCCAGTAGGACAGGGACTAGCACAGATACGCAGTATTTT. The encoded protein is CASRTGTSTDTQYF.

The chain employs TRBV10-2 and TRBJ2-2, with a possible D match to TRBD1 (5 bases). This CDR3 is built from 13 residues. The V and J ends lost 11 bases and 5 bases respectively, with 15 bases between them. Germline loops: CDR1 WSHSY, CDR2 SAAADI. The CDR3 loop is CAARPGNTGELFF. CDR3 sequence (DNA): TGCGCCGCCAGGCCAGGGAATACCGGGGAGCTGTTTTTT.

With respect to this clone: Its ends do not fully match the called genes, so a read error is possible. The chain couples TRBV7-9 to TRBJ1-4, with 8 bases matching TRBD1. CDR1 is SEHNR, CDR2 FQNEAQ, per germline (reference sequence). The length of the CDR3 is 17 residues. CDR3 DNA: TGTTCCAGCAGCTCGGGACAGGTTCTCGCATTTAATGAAAAACTGTTTTTT. Encoded protein: CSSSSGQVLAFNEKLFF.

The chain has TRBV19 and TRBJ2-1; 8 positions match TRBD2. CDR1 LNHDA and CDR2 SQIVND come from the germline V gene (reference sequence). J was trimmed by 4 bases and V by 9 bases; bases with no gene match: 11. CDR3 length: 15 amino acids. The CDR3 nucleotides read TGTGCCAGCAACCCTGGAGCGGGGGTTTACAATGAGCAGTTCTTC. This sequence encodes CASNPGAGVYNEQFF.